The 26 T cell receptor beta chains in this list originate from one sample, sequenced in a study of T-cell reconstitution after alpha-beta-depleted transplantation in children. Unique molecular identifiers were used to barcode this TCRbeta library. MiXCR was run by TCRdb on the PCR reads, yielding one entry per CDR3 protein. The table records about 130,000 distinct CDR3 sequences, about 9.5% of them present only once. The sample here was PBMCs, mostly from graft donor cells, taken 180 days after TCRalphabeta/CD19-depleted stem cell transplant. All receptors come from a girl under three years old who had a stem cell transplant for combined immunodeficiency, so the T cells may come from the graft donor.

This clonotype has a single count. Germline is not matched at one junction end, which may reflect a read error. CDR3: CACSRDGVQHF. The CDR3 DNA follows: TGTGCCTGCAGCCGGGACGGAGTACAACATTTT. This chain links TRBV12-3 or TRBV12-4 with TRBJ1-5, with D perhaps TRBD1 (5 bases). The CDR3 runs 11 residues.

This clonotype was counted a few times. V gene TRBV27 combines with J gene TRBJ2-4; 9 bases line up with TRBD1. V gave up 2 bases and J gave up 0 bases; unmatched junction bases: 5. Looked up from germline, CDR1 is MNHEY and CDR2 is SMNVEV (reference sequence). The CDR3 is 17 amino acids. The CDR3: CASSLTGGMKAKNIQYF. The CDR3 DNA reads TGTGCCAGCAGTTTAACAGGGGGCATGAAAGCCAAAAACATTCAGTACTTC.

This clonotype has just a few counts. This CDR3 is CSVGGLAGGRSYEQYF. Here the CDR3 DNA reads TGCAGCGTTGGGGGGCTAGCGGGGGGCCGTTCCTACGAGCAGTACTTC. The chain employs TRBV29-1 and TRBJ2-7; 11 positions match TRBD2. CDR3 size: 16 residues. V lost 4 bases to trimming and J lost 1 base; unmatched junction nucleotides: 9. Looked up from germline, CDR1 is SQVTM and CDR2 is ANQGSEA.

The chain recombines TRBV29-1 with TRBJ1-1, with D hard to call. V was shortened by 2 bases and J by 5 bases, with 18 bases between the two germline ends. Germline V gene data show CDR1 as SQVTM and CDR2 as ANQGSEA. CDR3 length: 15 amino acids. The CDR3, as DNA: TGCAGCGTTGAAAACCTCGGGAGTCGAGGTACTGAAGCTTTCTTT. Translated: CSVENLGSRGTEAFF.

This chain joins TRBV29-1 and TRBJ2-1; 7 nucleotides align to TRBD1. CDR1 SQVTM and CDR2 ANQGSEA come from the germline V gene. The CDR3 covers 14 residues. V trimming: 7 bases; J trimming: 2 bases; junction bases outside the gene matches: 8. Written as DNA, the CDR3 is TGCAGCGACGAGGGACAGCCGCCCTACAATGAGCAGTTCTTC. Amino acid sequence: CSDEGQPPYNEQFF.

In its sample, this clonotype was seen many times. This CDR3 is CSASYSDGLAVDTQYF. The CDR3 DNA is TGCAGTGCTAGTTATTCCGACGGACTAGCGGTAGATACGCAGTATTTT. The rearrangement joins TRBV20-1 to TRBJ2-3; 10 positions agree with TRBD2. CDR3 length equals 16 residues. The junction had 11 bases not matched to a gene; V was cut back by 3 bases and J by 5 bases. Germline V gene sequence: CDR1 DFQATT, CDR2 SNEGSKA (reference sequence).

The chain has TRBV20-1 and TRBJ1-4, with a possible D match to TRBD1 (5 bases). CDR1 is DFQATT and CDR2 is SNEGSKA in the germline V gene (reference sequence). The CDR3 is 11 amino acids. In DNA, the CDR3 is TGCAGCTGGCGGGGGATAGGAAAACTGTTTTTT. Protein product: CSWRGIGKLFF.

The sample holds a few counts of this clonotype. The rearrangement joins TRBV5-1 to TRBJ1-1; D may be TRBD1 (6 bases). Germline CDR1 is SGHRS and CDR2 is YFSETQ. This CDR3 is 12 amino acids long. V lost 0 bases to trimming and J lost 7 bases, with 7 bases between them. The CDR3 DNA is TGCGCCAGCAGCTTGGAAGGGGGTGAAGCTTTCTTT. It codes for CASSLEGGEAFF.

The chain links TRBV12-3 or TRBV12-4 to TRBJ2-7; 8 bases match TRBD1. V trimming: 7 bases; J trimming: 6 bases; junction bases outside the gene matches: 5. The CDR3 sequence is 12 residues long. This CDR3 is CASTLTGAEQYF. The DNA for the CDR3 is TGTGCCAGCACCTTGACAGGGGCCGAGCAGTACTTC.

This clonotype was seen only a few times. The chain has TRBV25-1 and TRBJ2-1; no firm D call. Germline CDR1 and CDR2: MGHDK and SYGVNS. V was pared by 6 bases and J by 6 bases, with 12 bases between. The CDR3 sequence is 13 residues long. DNA of the CDR3: TGTGCCAGCAGCGGGTCGTTCCTCAATGAGCAGTTCTTC. This codes for CASSGSFLNEQFF.

This clonotype was observed at least ten times. This chain connects TRBV6-5 to TRBJ2-5, with D possibly being TRBD1 or TRBD2 (5 bases each). CDR1 is MNHEY and CDR2 is SVGAGI in the germline V gene. Trimming removed 4 bases from V and 2 bases from J, with 8 bases in between. The CDR3 has 13 amino acids. The CDR3 bases are TGTGCCAGCAGTTGGGGACCACAAGAGACCCAGTACTTC. Translating it yields CASSWGPQETQYF.

V is TRBV12-3 or TRBV12-4 and J is TRBJ2-4; 7 bases align to TRBD2. The CDR3 is made up of 20 amino acids. The trim removed 2 bases at V and 0 bases at J, leaving 16 bases unmatched. CDR3 loop: CASSLIAGLEGALAKNIQYF. The CDR3 DNA sequence: TGTGCCAGCAGTTTAATCGCAGGACTAGAAGGGGCCTTAGCCAAAAACATTCAGTACTTC.

This clonotype has more than one count but fewer than ten. J is TRBJ2-1 and V is TRBV5-6; no clear D. The length of the CDR3 is 14 residues. The V gene's germline CDR1 is SGHDT and CDR2 YYEEEE. V was clipped by 2 bases and J by 3 bases, with 9 bases between them. The CDR3 coding sequence is TGTGCCAGCAGCTTATCGGTCCTCTACAATGAGCAGTTCTTC. The encoded protein is CASSLSVLYNEQFF.

This clonotype came up a few times. The chain is built from TRBV12-3 or TRBV12-4 and TRBJ1-1, with TRBD1 matching over 7 bases. The CDR3 has 14 residues. J lost 5 bases, V lost 6 bases, and 9 bases had no gene match. The DNA for the CDR3 is TGTGCCAGCAGCGGGCGACAGGGTAGGACTGAAGCTTTCTTT. This codes for CASSGRQGRTEAFF.

The chain employs TRBV6-2 or TRBV6-3 and TRBJ2-2; D unresolved. Trimming took 0 bases from V and 8 from J, leaving 19 bases between them. Germline CDR1 and CDR2: MNHEY and SVGEGT. The CDR3 consists of 17 residues. DNA of the CDR3: TGTGCCAGCAGTTACTCGACTGGGCTCCCCGTAGGGGGGGAGCTGTTTTTT. Its protein is CASSYSTGLPVGGELFF.

This clonotype has a handful of counts. V usage is TRBV12-3 or TRBV12-4 and J usage is TRBJ2-3; 7 bases align to TRBD2. V shed 7 bases, J shed 5 bases, and the junction held 6 bases outside the gene matches. The length of the CDR3 is 13 residues. The CDR3 DNA follows: TGTGCCAGCACCGCCTGGGAGGGAGATACGCAGTATTTT. It is translated as CASTAWEGDTQYF.

The rearrangement links TRBV9 to TRBJ1-2; D unclear. Trimming removed 0 bases at V and 4 bases at J, with 22 bases between. The V gene's germline CDR1 is SGDLS and CDR2 YYNGEE. The CDR3 covers 18 residues. Written as DNA, the CDR3 is TGTGCCAGCAGCGTAGGTGGTCGCTTAACCCCGTCCCTCTATGGCTACACCTTC. Protein product: CASSVGGRLTPSLYGYTF.

This clonotype was detected a few times. The V call is TRBV5-1, the J call TRBJ2-7; perhaps TRBD2 as D (5 bases). Germline values: CDR1 SGHRS, CDR2 YFSETQ. V was trimmed by 5 bases and J by 7 bases, leaving 13 bases between them. This CDR3 region has 12 residues. The CDR3 region is CASSSRAREQYF. The CDR3 DNA sequence: TGCGCCAGCAGTTCGAGGGCCCGGGAGCAGTACTTC.

In its sample, this clonotype was seen a few times. The V and J genes are TRBV20-1 and TRBJ2-1, with D possibly TRBD2 on 5 matching bases. This CDR3 region has 12 residues. V lost 5 bases, J lost 4 bases, and 9 bases lay in between. Germline values: CDR1 DFQATT, CDR2 SNEGSKA (reference sequence). CDR3 coding DNA: TGCAGTGCTGAGGACTCTTACAATGAGCAGTTCTTC. This codes for CSAEDSYNEQFF.

This chain uses TRBV27 with TRBJ1-1, with TRBD1 matching over 9 bases. The germline gives CDR1 MNHEY, CDR2 SMNVEV (reference sequence). The CDR3 consists of 14 residues. V was clipped by 7 bases and J by 7 bases; unmatched bases: 10. CDR3 nucleotides: TGTGCCAGCACCGGCTCACAGGGGGCAGGTGAAGCTTTCTTT. It encodes CASTGSQGAGEAFF.

V is TRBV6-6 and J is TRBJ2-3; no clear D. Trimming removed 8 bases from V and 0 bases from J, with 6 bases in between. The CDR3 extends over 12 amino acids. Germline CDR1 and CDR2: MNHNY and SVGAGI (reference sequence). The CDR3 sequence: CASGVSTDTQYF. In nucleotides, the CDR3 is TGTGCCAGCGGGGTCAGCACAGATACGCAGTATTTT.

This clonotype has a handful of counts. CDR3 nucleotide sequence: TGCGCCAGCAGCTTGGAGGCGGGAGGATCCTACGAGCAGTACTTC. Translated, it gives CASSLEAGGSYEQYF. This sequence joins TRBV5-1 and TRBJ2-7, with 8 nucleotides matching TRBD2. Germline loops: CDR1 SGHRS, CDR2 YFSETQ. The CDR3 runs to 15 residues. J was trimmed by 1 base and V by 0 bases; bases with no gene match: 3.

This clonotype was counted only a few times. J is TRBJ1-5 and V is TRBV12-3 or TRBV12-4, with 7 bases lining up with TRBD1. Unmatched junction bases numbered 8, after V lost 5 bases and J lost 4 bases. The CDR3 contains 15 residues. CDR3 sequence reads: CASSQTGKGNQPQHF. In nucleotides, the CDR3 is TGTGCCAGCAGTCAGACAGGGAAAGGGAATCAGCCCCAGCATTTT.

This clonotype was picked up a small number of times. CDR3 bases: TGCGCCAGCAGCAGGGGACAGGGCAACACCGGGGAGCTGTTTTTT. Translating it yields CASSRGQGNTGELFF. This chain uses TRBV5-1 with TRBJ2-2, with TRBD1 matching 9 bases. Germline loops: CDR1 SGHRS, CDR2 YFSETQ. The CDR3 spans 15 residues. After removal of 4 bases from V and 2 bases from J, the junction contained 3 bases not matched to a gene.

This chain connects TRBV20-1 to TRBJ2-7, with D possibly being TRBD1 (6 bases). Germline V CDR1 and CDR2: DFQATT, SNEGSKA (reference sequence). Trimming removed 3 bases from V and 3 bases from J, with 15 bases in between. The CDR3 consists of 14 residues. CDR3 sequence: CSASVLWDNYEQYF. The CDR3 nucleotides read TGCAGTGCTAGCGTTCTCTGGGACAACTACGAGCAGTACTTC.

This clonotype was counted a few times. The V and J genes are TRBV19 and TRBJ2-4, with D perhaps TRBD1 (5 bases). The V end lost 1 base, the J end lost 5 bases, and 9 bases lay between the germline ends. The CDR3 consists of 14 residues. Germline V lookup: CDR1 LNHDA, CDR2 SQIVND (reference sequence). The CDR3: CASSIGDSQNIQYF. The CDR3 nucleotides are TGTGCCAGTAGTATAGGAGACAGCCAAAACATTCAGTACTTC.